The source of this T cell receptor beta chain is a study of blood T cell repertoires in COVID-19 (dated by TCRdb to the early 2020s). At the level of the whole study: Samples from collaborators originated in the United States, Italy and Spain and spanned both the acute and convalescent phases of COVID-19. The prospective study material was composed of cDNA or gDNA derived from T cells, B-cell-depleted T cells, or PBMCs. Deeply sampled blood TCRbeta repertoires from subjects exposed to, actively infected with, or recovered from COVID-19 were included in the dataset. The repertoires were made available in a free public database intended to serve as a resource for research on the immune response to SARS-CoV-2. The samples were drawn from two sources: the first 160 participants of the ongoing ImmuneRACE study, and 1,000 to 1,500 subjects contributed by 6 global collaborators. A de-identified subject ID, COVID-19 status, age in years and sex were almost always included in the sample metadata. Where available, HLA class I and class II types were taken from metadata supplied by the sample provider and were not determined by assay-based typing. The full study reports these points: The amount of clinical and demographic metadata varied by source and participant and was provided uncurated.

The immunoSEQ Assay, a bias-controlled multiplex PCR, was used to amplify TCRbeta CDR3 regions from genomic DNA. The original methods were these. Nucleated cell counts per sample were estimated from amplification of reference gene primers within the assay. Sequence reads were collapsed and filtered to measure the absolute abundance of every unique TCRbeta CDR3 rearrangement. Productive Simpson clonality was computed per sample as the square root of Simpson's diversity index over productive rearrangements. TCRdb limited this immuneACCESS table to in-frame rearrangements with V and J called. A share of clones is missing; checked studies link under half to unresolved V genes, and the rest is unexplained. The V and J calls and the clone size are those of that table, but D and trimming were determined from the DNA. This sample gives about 150,000 clones in total; approximately 90% of them show up just once. The ten most abundant clones make up approximately 3.8% of the sample.

Participants in the prospective study were aged roughly 18 to 95 years, lived in 24 United States geographic areas, and enrolled through a virtual design. In the prospective study, cohorts were assigned on the basis of participant-reported clinical history obtained from a screening survey and a study questionnaire. Exposed participants were defined as having been in contact with someone with a PCR-confirmed or clinician-diagnosed COVID-19 case within 2 weeks of study entry. Mobile phlebotomists in the prospective study collected whole blood, serum and a nasopharyngeal or oropharyngeal swab from every participant. Over a roughly 2-month period, participants in the prospective study had the option of providing additional blood draws and questionnaires. Before DNA extraction, prospective study blood samples were shipped either frozen or at room temperature. Concerning this clone: The antigen it binds to is not known. Nothing much larger sits one base from this clone, and base qualities are not available.

The CDR3, from cysteine to phenylalanine, totals 14 residues. Kept here is only the CDR3 DNA, which spans 42 bases and is read in frame from base 1. The germline V and J ends show losses of 5 bases and 5 bases respectively, and no gene match explains 4 bases of the junction. The CDR1 and CDR2 encoded by the germline V gene (reference sequence) are SEHNR and FQNEAQ. The chain links TRBV7-9 with TRBJ1-5, and 9 bases in between align with TRBD1. Sequencing input: PBMCs or T cells enriched from blood (not recorded which). The clonotype was recovered from a woman aged 40-49 years who had been exposed to COVID-19. The bases read TGTGCCAGCAGCCCCGGGACAGGGCATCAGCCCCAGCATTTT. Its translation reads: CASSPGTGHQPQHF.